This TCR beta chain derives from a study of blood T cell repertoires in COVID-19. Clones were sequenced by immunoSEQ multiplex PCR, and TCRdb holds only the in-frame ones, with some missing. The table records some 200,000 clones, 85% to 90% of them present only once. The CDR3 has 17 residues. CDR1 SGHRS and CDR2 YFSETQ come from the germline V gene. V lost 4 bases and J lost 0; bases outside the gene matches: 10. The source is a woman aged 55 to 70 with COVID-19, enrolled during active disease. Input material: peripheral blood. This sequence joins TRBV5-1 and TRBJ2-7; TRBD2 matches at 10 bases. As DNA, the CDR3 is TGCGCCAGCAGCCCGGGATCGGGACTAGCGCACTCCTACGAGCAGTACTTC. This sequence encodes CASSPGSGLAHSYEQYF.